The clone carrying this T cell receptor beta chain has a count of ten or more. Its specificity is unknown. Original processing methods: With a range of about 23,224 to 700,000, the median per sample was roughly 97,000 TCRs. TCRdb re-derived calls from the RACE reads in MiXCR, one entry per CDR3 protein. The authors' filters were not applied to this entry. The repertoire has 80,000 to 95,000 distinct CDR3 sequences, approximately 10% of them found once; the top ten carry around 2.2%. Germline lookup yields CDR1 MNHEY and CDR2 SVGAGI. J was trimmed by 4 bases and V by 2 bases; bases with no gene match: 10. The CDR3 sequence is 16 residues long. The sample originates from a study of human T cells and chemical hapten exposure. Notes on the study in general: Those TCRs sitting above 1 in 1000 frequency stayed the same with DPC sensitization.

Time point given: patch test 2, 6 weeks after DPC sensitization. Treatment specified: therapeutic diphenylcyclopropenone sensitization with weekly scalp DPC. This clonotype originated in a man between 40 and 49 years old with alopecia areata. Some clones in this sample may be carry-over from other donors' samples. This sequence joins TRBV6-5 and TRBJ2-7, with TRBD2 identical over 8 bases. The source material was whole blood, sampled in connection with sensitization to the hapten diphenylcyclopropenone (DPC). CDR3 residues: CASSYTYRVAGYEQYF. CDR3 sequence (DNA): TGTGCCAGCAGTTACACATACCGAGTAGCGGGGTACGAGCAGTACTTC.